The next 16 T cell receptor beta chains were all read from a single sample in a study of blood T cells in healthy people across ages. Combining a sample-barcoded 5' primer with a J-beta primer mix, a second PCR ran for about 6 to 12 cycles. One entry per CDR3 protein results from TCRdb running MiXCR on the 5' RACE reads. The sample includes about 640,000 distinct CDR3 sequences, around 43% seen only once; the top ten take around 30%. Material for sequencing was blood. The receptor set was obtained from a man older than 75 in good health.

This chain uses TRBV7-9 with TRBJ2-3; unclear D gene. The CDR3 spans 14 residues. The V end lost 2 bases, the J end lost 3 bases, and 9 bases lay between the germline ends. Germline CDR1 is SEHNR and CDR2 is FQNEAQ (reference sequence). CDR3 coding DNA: TGTGCCAGCAGCTTAAATTCAAGGACAGATACGCAGTATTTT. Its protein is CASSLNSRTDTQYF.

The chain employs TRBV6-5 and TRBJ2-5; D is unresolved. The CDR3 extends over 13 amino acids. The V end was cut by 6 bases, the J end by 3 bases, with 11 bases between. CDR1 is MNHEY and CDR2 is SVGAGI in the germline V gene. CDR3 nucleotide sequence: TGTGCCAGCAGAAGGGCTCTTAAAGAGACCCAGTACTTC. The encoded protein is CASRRALKETQYF.

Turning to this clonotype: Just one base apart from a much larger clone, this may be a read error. Here the CDR3 reads CASSDPGRDEQYF. In DNA form, the CDR3 reads TGTGCCAGCAGTGATCCAGGGAGGGATGAGCAGTACTTC. The chain joins TRBV6-2 or TRBV6-3 to TRBJ2-1; 7 bases fit TRBD2. The J call may be in error: the DNA end matches TRBJ2-7 better. Germline V CDR1 and CDR2: MNHEY, SVGEGT. The CDR3 is 13 amino acids.

The CDR3 region has the DNA TGCAGTGCTAGGCTCCCGGGACTAGCGGGCATCTACGAGCAGTACTTC. It translates to CSARLPGLAGIYEQYF. The rearrangement joins TRBV20-1 to TRBJ2-7, with TRBD2 identical over 12 bases. Germline assignment: CDR1 DFQATT and CDR2 SNEGSKA (reference sequence). The J segment lost 3 bases and the V segment lost 3 bases, leaving 9 bases of the junction unmatched. This CDR3 contains 16 residues.

The CDR3 sequence: CASSLRGTGGSYNEQFF. CDR3 coding DNA: TGTGCCAGCAGCCTTCGGGGGACGGGGGGGTCCTACAATGAGCAGTTCTTC. The gene calls are TRBV14 and TRBJ2-1, with 8 bases matching TRBD2. The germline CDR1 and CDR2 sequences are SGHDN and FVKESK. The CDR3 spans 17 residues. After removal of 4 bases from V and 1 base from J, the junction contained 9 bases not matched to a gene.

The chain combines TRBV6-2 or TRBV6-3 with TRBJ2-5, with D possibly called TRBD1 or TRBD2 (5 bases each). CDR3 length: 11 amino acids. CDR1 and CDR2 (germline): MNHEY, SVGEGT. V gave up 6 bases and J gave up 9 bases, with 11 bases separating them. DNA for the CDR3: TGTGCCAGCAGCTACCTGGGGGCCCAGTACTTC. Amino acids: CASSYLGAQYF.

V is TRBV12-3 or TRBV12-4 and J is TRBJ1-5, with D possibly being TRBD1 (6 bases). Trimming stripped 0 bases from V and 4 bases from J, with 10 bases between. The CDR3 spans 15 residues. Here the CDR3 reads CASSLAQGRNQPQHF. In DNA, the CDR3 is TGTGCCAGCAGTTTAGCACAGGGTAGGAATCAGCCCCAGCATTTT.

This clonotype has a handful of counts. The DNA for the CDR3 is TGTGCCACCAGCAGGGCCCACGTATTCGGCCAGGGCTATGAGCAGTACTTC. Protein sequence: CATSRAHVFGQGYEQYF. V is TRBV15 and J is TRBJ2-7; D might be TRBD1 (5 bases). The CDR3 spans 17 residues. CDR1 LNHNV and CDR2 YYDKDF come from the germline V gene (reference sequence). Trimming shortened V by 3 bases and J by 7 bases, and 25 bases separated the two germline ends.

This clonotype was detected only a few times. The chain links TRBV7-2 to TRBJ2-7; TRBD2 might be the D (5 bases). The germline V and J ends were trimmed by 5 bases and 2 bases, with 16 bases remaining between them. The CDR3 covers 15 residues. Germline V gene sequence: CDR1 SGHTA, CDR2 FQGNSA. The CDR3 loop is CASSATGGGTYEQYF. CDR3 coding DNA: TGTGCCAGCAGCGCTACCGGAGGAGGAACCTACGAGCAGTACTTC.

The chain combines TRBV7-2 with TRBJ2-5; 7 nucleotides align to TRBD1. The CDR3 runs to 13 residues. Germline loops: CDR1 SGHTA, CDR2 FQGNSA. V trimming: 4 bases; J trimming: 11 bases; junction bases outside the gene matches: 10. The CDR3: CASSSTGTNEQYF. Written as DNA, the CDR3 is TGTGCCAGCAGCTCGACAGGGACCAATGAGCAGTACTTC. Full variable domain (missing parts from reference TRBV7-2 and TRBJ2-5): GAGVSQSPSNKVTEKGKDVELRCDPISGHTALYWYRQSLGQGLEFLIYFQGNSAPDKSGLPSDRFSAERTGGSVSTLTIQRTQQEDSAVYLCASSSTGTNEQYFGPGTRLLVL.

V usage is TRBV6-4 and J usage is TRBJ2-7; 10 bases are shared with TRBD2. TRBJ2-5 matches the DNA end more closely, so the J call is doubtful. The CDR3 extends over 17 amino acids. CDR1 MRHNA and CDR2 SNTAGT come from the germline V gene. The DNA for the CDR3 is TGTGCCAGCAGTGCCAAGCGGCTAGCGGGAGATGGGGAGACCCAGTACTTC. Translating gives CASSAKRLAGDGETQYF.

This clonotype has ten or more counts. The DNA for the CDR3 is TGTGCCAGCAGAACCAAAAATGAGCAGTTCTTC. Residues: CASRTKNEQFF. V is TRBV28 and J is TRBJ2-1; D unresolved. V lost 6 bases and J lost 7, with 7 bases in between. The CDR3 covers 11 residues. Per germline, CDR1 MDHEN and CDR2 SYDVKM.

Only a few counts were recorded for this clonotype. The CDR3 is CASRRTGRHNEQYF. CDR3 nucleotides: TGTGCCAGCAGACGGACAGGGCGGCACAACGAGCAGTACTTC. The V and J genes are TRBV6-2 or TRBV6-3 and TRBJ2-7; 8 bases align to TRBD1. J gave up 5 bases and V 6 bases, and 9 bases lay outside the gene matches. Germline values: CDR1 MNHEY, CDR2 SVGEGT. The CDR3 is 14 amino acids.

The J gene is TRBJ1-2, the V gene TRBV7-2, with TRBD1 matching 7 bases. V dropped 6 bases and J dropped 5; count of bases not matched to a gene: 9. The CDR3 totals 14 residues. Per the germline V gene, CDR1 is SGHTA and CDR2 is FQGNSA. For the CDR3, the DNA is TGTGCCAGCAGTTCTCGGGCACAGGGGTATGGCTACACCTTC. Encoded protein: CASSSRAQGYGYTF.

The CDR3 DNA reads TGTGCCAGCAGTTCCGGTTCCTGGCAGAACGAGCAGTACTTC. Protein sequence: CASSSGSWQNEQYF. The chain joins TRBV28 to TRBJ2-7, with unresolved D. Trimming removed 4 bases at V and 5 bases at J, with 15 bases between. Germline CDR1 MDHEN, CDR2 SYDVKM. The CDR3 covers 14 residues.

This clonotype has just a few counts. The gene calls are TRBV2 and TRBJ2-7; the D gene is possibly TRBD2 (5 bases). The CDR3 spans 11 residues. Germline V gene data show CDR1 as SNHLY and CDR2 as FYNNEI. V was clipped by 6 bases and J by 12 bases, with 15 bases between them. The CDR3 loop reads CASRVDGVMYF. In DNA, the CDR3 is TGTGCCAGCAGGGTAGACGGGGTGATGTACTTC.